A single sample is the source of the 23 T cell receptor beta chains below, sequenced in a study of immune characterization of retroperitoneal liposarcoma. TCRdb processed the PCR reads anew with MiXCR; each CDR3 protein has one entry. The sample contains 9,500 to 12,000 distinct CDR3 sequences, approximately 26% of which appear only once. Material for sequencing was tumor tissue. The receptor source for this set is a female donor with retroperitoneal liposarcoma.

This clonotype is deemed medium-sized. The chain's CDR3 is CASSRLGGTDTQYF. The DNA for the CDR3 is TGTGCCAGCAGCCGACTAGGGGGCACAGATACGCAGTATTTT. The chain uses TRBV7-6 and TRBJ2-3; D perhaps matches TRBD2 (6 bases). Germline V gene sequence: CDR1 SGHVS, CDR2 FNYEAQ. Trimming removed 5 bases from V and 1 base from J, with 10 bases in between. The CDR3 runs to 14 residues.

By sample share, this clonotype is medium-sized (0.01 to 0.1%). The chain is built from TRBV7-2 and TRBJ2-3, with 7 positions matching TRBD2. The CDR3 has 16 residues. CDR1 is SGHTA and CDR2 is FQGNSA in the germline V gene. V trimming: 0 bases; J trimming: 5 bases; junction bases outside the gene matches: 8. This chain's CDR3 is CASSLAGTIRGDTQYF. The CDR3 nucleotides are TGTGCCAGCAGCTTAGCGGGGACTATCCGGGGAGATACGCAGTATTTT.

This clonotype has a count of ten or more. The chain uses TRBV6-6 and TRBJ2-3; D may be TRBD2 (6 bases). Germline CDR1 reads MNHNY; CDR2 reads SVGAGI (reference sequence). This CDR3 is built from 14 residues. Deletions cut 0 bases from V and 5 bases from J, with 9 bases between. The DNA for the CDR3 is TGTGCCAGCAGTTACTCGGAGGGGATAGATACGCAGTATTTT. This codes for CASSYSEGIDTQYF.

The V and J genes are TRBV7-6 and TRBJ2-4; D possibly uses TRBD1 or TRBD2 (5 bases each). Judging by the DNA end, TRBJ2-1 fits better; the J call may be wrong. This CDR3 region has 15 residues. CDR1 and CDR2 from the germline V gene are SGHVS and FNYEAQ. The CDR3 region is CASSLDEGPTYEQFF. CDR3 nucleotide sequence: TGTGCCAGCAGCTTAGATGAGGGGCCCACCTACGAGCAGTTCTTC.

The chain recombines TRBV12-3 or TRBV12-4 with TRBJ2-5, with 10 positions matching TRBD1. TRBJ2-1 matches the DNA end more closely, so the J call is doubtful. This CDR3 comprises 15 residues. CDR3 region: CASSLTGGTYNEQFF. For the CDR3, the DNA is TGTGCCAGCAGTTTGACAGGGGGCACCTACAATGAGCAGTTCTTC.

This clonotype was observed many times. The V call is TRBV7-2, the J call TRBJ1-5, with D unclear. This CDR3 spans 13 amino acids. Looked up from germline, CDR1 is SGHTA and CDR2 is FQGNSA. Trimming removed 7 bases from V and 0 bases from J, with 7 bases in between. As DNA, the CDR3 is TGTGCCAGCAAGGGTGATAGCAATCAGCCCCAGCATTTT. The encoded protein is CASKGDSNQPQHF.

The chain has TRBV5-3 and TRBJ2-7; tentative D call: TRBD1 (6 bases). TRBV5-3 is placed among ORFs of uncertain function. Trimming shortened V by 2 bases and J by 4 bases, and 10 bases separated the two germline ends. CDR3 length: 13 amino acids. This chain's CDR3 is CARSFYQGYEQYF. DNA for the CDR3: TGTGCCAGAAGCTTTTACCAGGGGTACGAGCAGTACTTC.

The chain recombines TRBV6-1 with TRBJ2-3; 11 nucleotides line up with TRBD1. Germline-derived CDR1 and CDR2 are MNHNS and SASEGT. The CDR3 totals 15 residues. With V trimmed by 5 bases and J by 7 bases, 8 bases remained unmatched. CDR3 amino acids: CASSPTGQGGYTQYF. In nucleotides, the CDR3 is TGTGCCAGCAGTCCAACGGGACAGGGGGGATATACGCAGTATTTT.

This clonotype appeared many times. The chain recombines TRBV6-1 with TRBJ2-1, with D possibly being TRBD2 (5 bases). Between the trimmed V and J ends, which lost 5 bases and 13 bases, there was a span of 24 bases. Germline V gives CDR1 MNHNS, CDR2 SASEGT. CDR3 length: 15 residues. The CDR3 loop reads CASSSGNQAFSIQFF. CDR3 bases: TGTGCCAGCAGTTCGGGGAACCAGGCTTTTAGCATTCAGTTCTTC.

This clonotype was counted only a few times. This CDR3 is CASSETGSPETQFF. The CDR3 DNA reads TGTGCCAGCAGTGAGACGGGCAGTCCAGAGACCCAGTTCTTC. The rearrangement joins TRBV6-1 to TRBJ2-1; the D is unclear. Germline V gene lookup returns CDR1 MNHNS and CDR2 SASEGT. The ends were cut back, 3 bases at V and 13 bases at J, with 19 bases in the middle. The CDR3 spans 14 residues.

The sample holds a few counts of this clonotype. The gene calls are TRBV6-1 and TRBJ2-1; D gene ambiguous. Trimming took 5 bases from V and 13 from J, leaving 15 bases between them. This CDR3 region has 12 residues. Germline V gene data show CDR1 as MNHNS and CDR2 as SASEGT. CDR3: CASSLYQETQFF. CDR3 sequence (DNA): TGTGCCAGCAGTCTCTATCAAGAGACCCAGTTCTTC.

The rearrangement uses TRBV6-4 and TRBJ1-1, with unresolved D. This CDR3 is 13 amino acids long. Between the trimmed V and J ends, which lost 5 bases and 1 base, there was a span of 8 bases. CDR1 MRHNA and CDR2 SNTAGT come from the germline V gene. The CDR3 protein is CASSNPPNTEAFF. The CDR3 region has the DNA TGTGCCAGCAGTAACCCCCCGAACACTGAAGCTTTCTTT.

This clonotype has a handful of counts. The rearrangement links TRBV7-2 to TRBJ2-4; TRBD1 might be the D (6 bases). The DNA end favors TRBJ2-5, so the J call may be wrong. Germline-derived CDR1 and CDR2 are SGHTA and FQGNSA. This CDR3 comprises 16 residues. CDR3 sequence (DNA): TGTGCCAGCAGCGCTCCTTTCGTGGCAGGGGACGAGACCCAGTACTTC. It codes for CASSAPFVAGDETQYF.

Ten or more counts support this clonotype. The CDR3 sequence: CASSPGLAGGPRQFF. CDR3 coding DNA: TGTGCCAGCAGCCCGGGACTAGCGGGAGGGCCCCGGCAGTTCTTC. The V gene is TRBV12-3 or TRBV12-4, the J gene TRBJ2-1; 16 bases match TRBD2. Germline trimming cut 6 bases from V and 12 bases from J; bases unmatched to any gene: 8. The CDR3 contains 15 residues.

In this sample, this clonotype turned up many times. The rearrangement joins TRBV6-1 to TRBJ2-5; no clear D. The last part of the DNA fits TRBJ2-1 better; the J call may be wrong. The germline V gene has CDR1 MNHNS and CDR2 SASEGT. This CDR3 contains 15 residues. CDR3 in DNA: TGTGCCAGCAGTGACACCGAGGCGTACCAAGAGACCCAGTTCTTC. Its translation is CASSDTEAYQETQFF.

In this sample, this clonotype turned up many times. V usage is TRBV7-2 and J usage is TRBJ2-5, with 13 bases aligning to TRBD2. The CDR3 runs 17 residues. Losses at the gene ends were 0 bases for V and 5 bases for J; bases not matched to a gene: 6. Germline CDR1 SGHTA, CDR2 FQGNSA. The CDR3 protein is CASSLARLAGGGETQYF. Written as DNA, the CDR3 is TGTGCCAGCAGCTTAGCGCGACTAGCGGGGGGTGGGGAGACCCAGTACTTC.

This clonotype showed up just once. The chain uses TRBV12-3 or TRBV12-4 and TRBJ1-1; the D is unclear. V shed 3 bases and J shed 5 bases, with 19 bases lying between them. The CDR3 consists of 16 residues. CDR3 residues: CASSFTGFGMVTEAFF. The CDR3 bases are TGTGCCAGCAGTTTTACGGGATTCGGAATGGTGACTGAAGCTTTCTTT.

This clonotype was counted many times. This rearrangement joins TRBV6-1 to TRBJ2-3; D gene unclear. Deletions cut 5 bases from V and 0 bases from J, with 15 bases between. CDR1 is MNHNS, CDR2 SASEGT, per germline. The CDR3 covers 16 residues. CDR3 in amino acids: CASSWGFAGSTDTQYF. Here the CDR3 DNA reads TGTGCCAGCAGTTGGGGATTCGCCGGCAGCACAGATACGCAGTATTTT.

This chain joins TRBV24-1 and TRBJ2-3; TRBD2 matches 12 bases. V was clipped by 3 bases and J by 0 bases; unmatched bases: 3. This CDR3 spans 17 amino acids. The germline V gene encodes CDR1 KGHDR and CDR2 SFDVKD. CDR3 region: CATSDQGTSGSTDTQYF. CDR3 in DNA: TGTGCCACCAGTGATCAAGGGACTAGCGGGAGCACAGATACGCAGTATTTT.

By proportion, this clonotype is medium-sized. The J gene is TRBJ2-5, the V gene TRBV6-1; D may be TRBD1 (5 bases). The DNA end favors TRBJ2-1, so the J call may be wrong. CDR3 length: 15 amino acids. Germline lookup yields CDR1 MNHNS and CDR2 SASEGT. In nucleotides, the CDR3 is TGTGCCAGCAGTGAAGCTGACAGATACCAAGAGACCCAGTTCTTC. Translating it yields CASSEADRYQETQFF.

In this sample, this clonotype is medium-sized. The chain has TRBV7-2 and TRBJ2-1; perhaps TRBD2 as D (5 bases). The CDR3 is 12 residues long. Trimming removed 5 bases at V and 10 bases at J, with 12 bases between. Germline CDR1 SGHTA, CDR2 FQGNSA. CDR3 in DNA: TGTGCCAGCAGCCCTACTAGTTACGAGCAGTTCTTC. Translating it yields CASSPTSYEQFF. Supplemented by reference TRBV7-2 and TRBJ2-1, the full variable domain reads GAGVSQSPSNKVTEKGKDVELRCDPISGHTALYWYRQSLGQGLEFLIYFQGNSAPDKSGLPSDRFSAERTGGSVSTLTIQRTQQEDSAVYLCASSPTSYEQFFGPGTRLTVL.

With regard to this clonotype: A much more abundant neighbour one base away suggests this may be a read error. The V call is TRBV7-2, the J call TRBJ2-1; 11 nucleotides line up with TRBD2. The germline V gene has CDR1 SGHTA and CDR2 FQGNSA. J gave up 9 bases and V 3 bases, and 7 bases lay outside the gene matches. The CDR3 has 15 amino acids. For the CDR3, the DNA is TGTACCAGCAGCTTCGGGACTAGCGGTATATCTGAGCAGTTCTTC. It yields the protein CTSSFGTSGISEQFF.

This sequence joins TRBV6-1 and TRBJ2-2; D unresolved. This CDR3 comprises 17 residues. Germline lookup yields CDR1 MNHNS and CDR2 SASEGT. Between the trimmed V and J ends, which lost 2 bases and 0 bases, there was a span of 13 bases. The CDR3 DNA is TGTGCCAGCAGTGAACGAGGTGGCAGGTCGAACACCGGGGAGCTGTTTTTT. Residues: CASSERGGRSNTGELFF.